The clone carrying this T cell receptor (beta chain) was recorded at least ten times. Its antigen is unknown. This sample was taken from a study of blood T cells in healthy people across ages. Points from the study as a whole: Whereas aged donors had fewer naive CD4+ cells, long-lived donors had more of them and higher diversity.

Isolated PBMCs totaled at least 7 million in each sample. Through a sample-barcoded 5' primer and a J-beta primer mix, a second PCR was run for 7 to 11 cycles. TCRdb re-called the 5' RACE reads with MiXCR, one entry per CDR3 protein. Of 550,000 to 600,000 distinct CDR3 sequences in the sample, roughly 48% were seen once. With V trimmed by 1 base and J by 5 bases, 5 bases remained unmatched. The length of the CDR3 is 15 residues. Germline CDR1 MGHDK, CDR2 SYGVNS. The source is a man older than 75 in good health. The V call is TRBV25-1, the J call TRBJ2-5; 9 bases line up with TRBD2. Sequencing was carried out using blood. CDR3 protein: CASSESSGMVETQYF. The CDR3 bases are TGTGCCAGCAGTGAATCTAGCGGGATGGTTGAGACCCAGTACTTC. Filled out from reference TRBV25-1 and TRBJ2-5, the complete variable domain reads EADIYQTPRYLVIGTGKKITLECSQTMGHDKMYWYQQDPGMELHLIHYSYGVNSTEKGDLSSESTVSRIRTEHFPLTLESARPSHTSQYLCASSESSGMVETQYFGPGTRLLVL.